These 10 T cell receptor beta chains were sequenced from one sample in a study of cytomegalovirus exposure and HLA in healthy donors. PCR primers comprised 60 Vbeta and 13 Jbeta primers. Using immunoSEQ multiplex PCR, the repertoire was profiled, and TCRdb retains in-frame clones only, with some absent. There are roughly 180,000 clones in the sample; more than 70% occur only once, and 4.5% lies in the top ten. The sequenced sample was PBMCs. These receptors originate from a woman aged 50 to 60 in good health and CMV-seropositive.

This clone was seen a handful of times. The J gene is TRBJ1-5, the V gene TRBV29-1; 9 bases are shared with TRBD1. The germline gives CDR1 SQVTM, CDR2 ANQGSEA. The CDR3 is made up of 14 amino acids. Trimming at V came to 4 bases and at J to 3 bases, leaving 4 bases not matched to a gene. CDR3 in DNA: TGCAGCGTTGTAGACAGGGGGACCAATCAGCCCCAGCATTTT. Residues: CSVVDRGTNQPQHF.

The chain uses TRBV7-9 and TRBJ1-4, with D tentatively TRBD1 (6 bases). CDR3 length: 14 residues. Germline CDR1 reads SEHNR; CDR2 reads FQNEAQ (reference sequence). V shed 6 bases and J shed 5 bases, with 13 bases lying between them. The CDR3 DNA follows: TGTGCCAGCAGTGAAGGGGGATGGAATGAAAAACTGTTTTTT. It translates to CASSEGGWNEKLFF.

The chain links TRBV7-3 to TRBJ2-7, with TRBD2 as a possible D gene (6 bases). The CDR3 has 14 residues. Germline V gives CDR1 SGHTA, CDR2 FQGTGA. Trimming left V 5 bases short and J 1 base short, with 12 bases between. The CDR3 here is CASSAGGGSYEQYF. The DNA for the CDR3 is TGTGCCAGCAGCGCAGGAGGAGGGTCCTACGAGCAGTACTTC.

Notes on this clone: An end of the junction differs from the germline gene, which may be a read error. The V call is TRBV7-9, the J call TRBJ1-2; D not resolved. The CDR3 length is 11 residues. Germline CDR1 SEHNR, CDR2 FQNEAQ (reference sequence). CDR3 nucleotide sequence: TGTTCCAGCAGCTTAAAGGGAGACTACACCTTC. Its translation: CSSSLKGDYTF.

V gene TRBV10-2 combines with J gene TRBJ2-1; 9 bases match TRBD2. Germline values: CDR1 WSHSY, CDR2 SAAADI. The V and J ends lost 3 bases and 10 bases, in that order; junction bases with no gene match: 10. The CDR3 has 15 amino acids. The CDR3 DNA sequence: TGCGCCAGCAGTGAAAGAGCGGGGGGCAGTCAAGAGCAGTTCTTC. Translation gives CASSERAGGSQEQFF.

The chain joins TRBV7-2 to TRBJ2-3; 12 positions match TRBD2. The V segment lost 5 bases and the J segment 5 bases; nucleotides outside the gene matches: 14. The CDR3 spans 18 residues. Germline loops: CDR1 SGHTA, CDR2 FQGNSA. This CDR3 reads CASSPGGLAGGALDTQYF. CDR3 nucleotide sequence: TGTGCCAGCAGCCCAGGGGGCCTAGCGGGGGGGGCCCTAGATACGCAGTATTTT.

This chain links TRBV5-4 with TRBJ1-3; TRBD1 might be the D (5 bases). Trimming left V 0 bases short and J 3 bases short, with 13 bases between. Germline V gene lookup returns CDR1 SGHNT and CDR2 YYREEE (reference sequence). This CDR3 has 16 residues. CDR3 sequence reads: CASSLDQQGGGNTIYF. CDR3 nucleotide sequence: TGTGCCAGCAGCTTGGATCAGCAGGGTGGTGGAAACACCATATATTTT.

Concerning this clone: The junction differs from germline at one of its ends, possibly a read error. The chain employs TRBV7-9 and TRBJ2-7; 7 nucleotides align to TRBD1. Germline CDR1 reads SEHNR; CDR2 reads FQNEAQ (reference sequence). This CDR3 is built from 14 residues. For the CDR3, the DNA is TGTTCCAGCAGCCAAGACGACAGGGACCACGAGCAGTACTTC. Translating gives CSSSQDDRDHEQYF.

Points on this clone: Other DNA sequences of this sample code for an identical CDR3. The rearrangement links TRBV18 to TRBJ1-2; TRBD1 might be the D (5 bases). V shed 6 bases and J shed 3 bases, with 20 bases lying between them. Germline loops: CDR1 KGHSH, CDR2 LQKENI. CDR3 size: 16 residues. The CDR3 region is CASSPREMGTHYGYTF. In DNA, the CDR3 is TGTGCCAGCTCTCCCAGGGAAATGGGAACGCACTATGGCTACACCTTC. The entire variable domain, with the rest obtained from reference TRBV18 and TRBJ1-2, is as follows: NAGVMQNPRHLVRRRGQEARLRCSPMKGHSHVYWYRQLPEEGLKFMVYLQKENIIDESGMPKERFSAEFPKEGPSILRIQQVVRGDSAAYFCASSPREMGTHYGYTFGSGTRLTVV.

The chain links TRBV20-1 to TRBJ2-5; no clear D. In germline, CDR1 is DFQATT, CDR2 SNEGSKA (reference sequence). The CDR3 sequence is 11 residues long. The CDR3 DNA reads as TGCAGCGCTGACTCCAGAAAGACCCAGTACTTC. Translated, it gives CSADSRKTQYF.